These 25 T cell receptor beta chains were all obtained from the same sample, sequenced in a study of CD8 T cells in ankylosing spondylitis. Antigens for these TCRs are unknown. Study-level points and caveats: What seemed typical of ankylosing spondylitis blood was a TCR beta motif built from roughly eight highly homologous variants.

MiXCR, applied by TCRdb to the 5' RACE reads, yields one record per CDR3 protein. The sample includes hundreds of thousands of distinct CDR3 sequences, roughly 12% seen only once; the top ten take approximately 6.3%. The sequenced sample was blood, either unsorted or a sorted T cell fraction (not recorded which). Receptor source: a male donor with ankylosing spondylitis.

The V gene is TRBV25-1, the J gene TRBJ2-1, with 7 positions matching TRBD1. The CDR3 has 15 amino acids. Germline assignment: CDR1 MGHDK and CDR2 SYGVNS. Trimming removed 8 bases from V and 8 bases from J; junction bases left unmatched: 15. The CDR3 region is CASQQGRKGVDEQFF. DNA of the CDR3: TGTGCCAGCCAACAGGGGCGCAAGGGGGTCGATGAGCAGTTCTTC. The variable domain in full, completed from reference TRBV25-1 and TRBJ2-1, reads EADIYQTPRYLVIGTGKKITLECSQTMGHDKMYWYQQDPGMELHLIHYSYGVNSTEKGDLSSESTVSRIRTEHFPLTLESARPSHTSQYLCASQQGRKGVDEQFFGPGTRLTVL.

The sample holds a few counts of this clonotype. This rearrangement joins TRBV30 to TRBJ2-1; tentative D call: TRBD2 (5 bases). In germline, CDR1 is GTSNPN, CDR2 SVGIG (reference sequence). The CDR3 is 13 residues long. Trimming removed 4 bases at V and 0 bases at J, with 7 bases between. The CDR3 here is CAWKLDSYNEQFF. In DNA form, the CDR3 reads TGTGCCTGGAAACTAGACTCCTACAATGAGCAGTTCTTC.

This chain joins TRBV25-1 and TRBJ2-3, with 7 bases that match TRBD1. Germline V gene lookup returns CDR1 MGHDK and CDR2 SYGVNS. The CDR3 length is 15 residues. V lost 6 bases and J lost 1; bases outside the gene matches: 7. The CDR3, as DNA: TGTGCCAGCAGCGTTACACAGGGGCGCACAGATACGCAGTATTTT. Translating it yields CASSVTQGRTDTQYF.

CDR3 in DNA: TGTGCCACCAGTGTTCATACAGGGGGTCGATATGAGCAGTTCTTC. As protein: CATSVHTGGRYEQFF. V and J are TRBV24-1 and TRBJ2-1; TRBD1 agrees at 8 bases. CDR3 length: 15 amino acids. V gave up 5 bases and J gave up 8 bases; unmatched junction bases: 10. Germline CDR1 and CDR2: KGHDR and SFDVKD.

This clonotype was detected many times. In DNA form, the CDR3 reads TGTGCCAGCAGCCGCCGACTACCGGAGTACCAAGAGACCCAGTACTTC. Translation: CASSRRLPEYQETQYF. This chain joins TRBV3-1 and TRBJ2-5; D perhaps matches TRBD2 (5 bases). The germline V and J ends were trimmed by 4 bases and 0 bases, with 15 bases remaining between them. Germline lookup yields CDR1 LGHDT and CDR2 YNNKEL (reference sequence). CDR3 length equals 16 residues.

The rearrangement links TRBV20-1 to TRBJ2-7; a weak D match, TRBD2 (5 bases). V lost 3 bases and J 2 bases, leaving 14 bases between the germline ends. CDR1 is DFQATT and CDR2 is SNEGSKA in the germline V gene (reference sequence). This CDR3 contains 14 residues. In DNA form, the CDR3 reads TGCAGTGCTAGTGGTAGGGAGAGGCCCTACGAGCAGTACTTC. Encoded protein: CSASGRERPYEQYF.

This clonotype was seen many times. The CDR3 region is CASSLGGVGAQETQYF. The CDR3 DNA is TGTGCCAGCAGCCTAGGGGGGGTTGGCGCCCAAGAGACCCAGTACTTC. J is TRBJ2-5 and V is TRBV2; D is possibly TRBD2 (7 bases). From germline, CDR1 is SNHLY and CDR2 FYNNEI. The ends were cut back, 6 bases at V and 1 base at J, with 18 bases in the middle. The CDR3 runs to 16 residues.

This clonotype was seen a handful of times. The rearrangement uses TRBV5-1 and TRBJ2-2; TRBD1 aligns across 7 bases. This CDR3 spans 16 amino acids. Germline loops: CDR1 SGHRS, CDR2 YFSETQ. V lost 0 bases to trimming and J lost 7 bases; unmatched junction nucleotides: 9. CDR3 nucleotides: TGCGCCAGCAGCTTGGCCATAGGGGGCCGGGACGGGGAGCTGTTTTTT. Amino acids: CASSLAIGGRDGELFF.

The chain links TRBV12-3 or TRBV12-4 to TRBJ2-5, with 7 positions matching TRBD2. The CDR3 is 14 residues long. J gave up 5 bases and V 7 bases, and 10 bases lay outside the gene matches. The CDR3 spells CASNKLAEGETQYF. The CDR3 DNA reads as TGTGCCAGCAATAAGCTAGCGGAAGGGGAGACCCAGTACTTC.

This clonotype has just a few counts. The rearrangement links TRBV5-6 to TRBJ2-7; no clear D. The CDR3 loop spans 14 amino acids. CDR1 is SGHDT and CDR2 is YYEEEE in the germline V gene. Trimming took off 3 bases at V and 4 bases at J, with 14 bases between the two ends. The CDR3 protein is CASSSFSSLYEQYV. The CDR3 DNA follows: TGTGCCAGCAGCTCCTTCTCGTCCCTTTACGAGCAGTACGTC.

This chain connects TRBV2 to TRBJ2-1; 7 bases match TRBD1. The V segment lost 4 bases and the J segment 6 bases; nucleotides outside the gene matches: 6. This CDR3 comprises 14 residues. Germline V gene data show CDR1 as SNHLY and CDR2 as FYNNEI. CDR3 nucleotides: TGTGCCAGCAGTGGACAGGGTAGCTTCAATGAGCAGTTCTTC. Protein sequence: CASSGQGSFNEQFF.

This clonotype was counted between two and nine times. The J gene is TRBJ2-5, the V gene TRBV20-1; D remains unclear. This CDR3 has 13 amino acids. Trimming left V 7 bases short and J 5 bases short, with 17 bases between. Germline-derived CDR1 and CDR2 are DFQATT and SNEGSKA (reference sequence). The CDR3 sequence is CSGYSRTPETQYF. The CDR3 region has the DNA TGCAGTGGCTACTCCCGTACACCCGAGACCCAGTACTTC.

This clonotype was detected a few times. The chain carries TRBV11-2 and TRBJ2-1, with D possibly being TRBD1 (5 bases). The ends were cut back, 5 bases at V and 1 base at J, with 30 bases in the middle. The germline CDR1 and CDR2 sequences are SGHAT and FQNNGV. The CDR3 runs to 21 residues. CDR3 coding DNA: TGTGCCAGCAGCCCGACCCCTGGAGTGCAGGGCGGCGGTAGATCCTACAATGAGCAGTTCTTC. Its protein product is CASSPTPGVQGGGRSYNEQFF. Full variable domain (outside the CDR3, taken from reference TRBV11-2 and TRBJ2-1): EAGVAQSPRYKIIEKRQSVAFWCNPISGHATLYWYQQILGQGPKLLIQFQNNGVVDDSQLPKDRFSAERLKGVDSTLKIQPAKLEDSAVYLCASSPTPGVQGGGRSYNEQFFGPGTRLTVL.

This rearrangement joins TRBV24-1 to TRBJ1-2; D gene ambiguous. Trimming took off 4 bases at V and 4 bases at J, with 12 bases between the two ends. There are 14 residues in the CDR3. In germline, CDR1 is KGHDR, CDR2 SFDVKD. The CDR3 region is CATSDDDQVYGYTF. The DNA for the CDR3 is TGTGCCACCAGTGACGATGACCAGGTCTATGGCTACACCTTC.

This clonotype was found many times. The chain is built from TRBV5-1 and TRBJ1-4; 7 positions agree with TRBD1. CDR3 length: 16 amino acids. Trimming cost V 4 bases and J 7 bases; bases outside gene matches: 13. Germline V gene lookup returns CDR1 SGHRS and CDR2 YFSETQ. The CDR3 region is CASSTSLTGMGEKLFF. CDR3 DNA sequence: TGCGCCAGCAGCACCTCCCTGACAGGGATGGGTGAAAAACTGTTTTTT.

The chain employs TRBV7-2 and TRBJ2-1; unclear D gene. The CDR3 spans 13 residues. V was trimmed by 5 bases and J by 4 bases, leaving 9 bases between them. The germline V gene encodes CDR1 SGHTA and CDR2 FQGNSA. The CDR3 is CASSETIYNEQFF. The CDR3 bases are TGTGCCAGCAGCGAAACCATTTACAATGAGCAGTTCTTC.

This chain uses TRBV6-2 or TRBV6-3 with TRBJ2-7; D uncertain. V lost 11 bases, J lost 1 base, and 6 bases lay in between. Germline CDR1 MNHEY, CDR2 SVGEGT. The CDR3 consists of 10 residues. CDR3 sequence reads: CAVRSYEQYF. The CDR3 nucleotides read TGTGCCGTGAGATCCTACGAGCAGTACTTC.

This clonotype was found a few times. At one boundary the junction diverges from the germline segment, which might be a read error. The V gene is TRBV7-9, the J gene TRBJ2-1; 7 bases agree with TRBD1. The CDR3 is 14 amino acids. The V gene's germline CDR1 is SEHNR and CDR2 FQNEAQ (reference sequence). The CDR3 DNA is TGTTCCAGCAGCCCGGGTAGGGGGCTTAATGAGCAGTTCTTC. Protein product: CSSSPGRGLNEQFF.

The J gene is TRBJ2-5, the V gene TRBV5-1; TRBD1 matches at 9 bases. The V gene's germline CDR1 is SGHRS and CDR2 YFSETQ. The CDR3 length is 15 residues. V gave up 4 bases and J gave up 2 bases; unmatched junction bases: 6. This chain's CDR3 is CASSRQGGTQETQYF. Here the CDR3 DNA reads TGCGCCAGCAGCAGACAGGGGGGCACTCAAGAGACCCAGTACTTC.

The rearrangement joins TRBV7-7 to TRBJ2-2; no reliable D call. The length of the CDR3 is 13 residues. Per the germline V gene, CDR1 is SSHAT and CDR2 is FNYEAQ (reference sequence). Deletions cut 5 bases from V and 4 bases from J, with 8 bases between. This CDR3 is CASSPSSTGELFF. CDR3 nucleotide sequence: TGTGCCAGCAGCCCGTCTTCCACCGGGGAGCTGTTTTTT.

This rearrangement joins TRBV3-1 to TRBJ2-3; D gene uncertain. V was cut by 4 bases and J by 6 bases, with 8 bases left in between. The germline CDR1 and CDR2 sequences are LGHDT and YNNKEL (reference sequence). The CDR3 runs to 12 residues. Here the CDR3 DNA reads TGTGCCAGCAGCCCCTCTTACGATACGCAGTATTTT. Amino acid sequence: CASSPSYDTQYF.

This chain connects TRBV20-1 to TRBJ1-5; no clear D gene. The CDR3 is made up of 14 amino acids. V was trimmed by 4 bases and J by 9 bases, leaving 19 bases between them. Germline CDR1 is DFQATT and CDR2 is SNEGSKA (reference sequence). CDR3: CSATRHYESRPQHF. The CDR3 DNA sequence: TGCAGTGCTACCAGACATTATGAGTCACGGCCCCAGCATTTT.

This clonotype was counted between two and nine times. This chain joins TRBV20-1 and TRBJ1-5, with D perhaps TRBD1 (6 bases). The CDR3 has 15 residues. V lost 6 bases and J 0 bases, leaving 15 bases between the germline ends. From germline, CDR1 is DFQATT and CDR2 SNEGSKA (reference sequence). The CDR3 sequence is CSALTGKFSNQPQHF. The CDR3 nucleotides are TGCAGTGCCCTGACAGGCAAGTTTAGCAATCAGCCCCAGCATTTT.

This clonotype has a count of ten or more. The rearrangement uses TRBV12-3 or TRBV12-4 and TRBJ2-7, with D tentatively TRBD1 or TRBD2 (5 bases each). V gave up 5 bases and J gave up 5 bases, with 19 bases separating them. The CDR3 spans 15 residues. CDR3 residues: CASSGLLEGKDEQYF. The DNA of the CDR3 is TGTGCCAGCAGTGGACTTCTAGAGGGGAAGGACGAGCAGTACTTC.

V is TRBV12-3 or TRBV12-4 and J is TRBJ1-1, with D unclear. This CDR3 region has 14 residues. Deletions cut 0 bases from V and 2 bases from J, with 7 bases between. DNA for the CDR3: TGTGCCAGCAGTTTAGCGGGATTCAACACTGAAGCTTTCTTT. As protein: CASSLAGFNTEAFF.